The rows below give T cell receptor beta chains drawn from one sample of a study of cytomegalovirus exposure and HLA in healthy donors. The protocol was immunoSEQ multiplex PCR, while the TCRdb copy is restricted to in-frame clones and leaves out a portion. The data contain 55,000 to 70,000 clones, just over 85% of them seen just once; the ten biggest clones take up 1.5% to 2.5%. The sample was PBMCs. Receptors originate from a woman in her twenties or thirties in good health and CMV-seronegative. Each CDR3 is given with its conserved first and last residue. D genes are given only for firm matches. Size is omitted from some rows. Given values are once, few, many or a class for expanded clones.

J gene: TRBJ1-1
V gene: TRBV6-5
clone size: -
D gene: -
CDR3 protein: CASSYSSGGPAFF
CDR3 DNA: TGTGCCAGCAGTTACTCGTCGGGGGGGCCAGCTTTCTTT

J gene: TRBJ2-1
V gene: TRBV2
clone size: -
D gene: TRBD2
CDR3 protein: CASTGLAGALNEQFF
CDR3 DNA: TGTGCCAGCACCGGACTAGCGGGAGCTCTCAATGAGCAGTTCTTC

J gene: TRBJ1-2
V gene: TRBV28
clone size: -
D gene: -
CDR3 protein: CASSIPSYGYTF
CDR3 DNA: TGTGCCAGCAGTATCCCTAGCTATGGCTACACCTTC

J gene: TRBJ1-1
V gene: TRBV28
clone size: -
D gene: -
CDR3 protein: CASSLGGSGTEAFF
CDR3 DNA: TGTGCCAGCAGTTTAGGAGGGTCGGGCACTGAAGCTTTCTTT

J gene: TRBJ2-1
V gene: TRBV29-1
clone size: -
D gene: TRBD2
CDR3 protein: CSVLAPNNEQFF
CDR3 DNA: TGCAGCGTACTAGCGCCTAACAATGAGCAGTTCTTC

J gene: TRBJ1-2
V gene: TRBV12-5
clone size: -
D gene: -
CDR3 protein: CASGLTGTPDGYTF
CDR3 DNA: TGTGCTAGTGGCCTCACCGGGACACCAGACGGCTACACCTTC

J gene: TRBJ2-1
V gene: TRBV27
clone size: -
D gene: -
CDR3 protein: CASTGDLNSYNEQFF
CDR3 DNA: TGTGCCAGCACCGGAGACTTAAACTCCTACAATGAGCAGTTCTTC

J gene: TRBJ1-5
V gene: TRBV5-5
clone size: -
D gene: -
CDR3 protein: CASSLLSGQNQPQHF
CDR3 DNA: TGTGCCAGCAGCTTGTTATCCGGACAGAATCAGCCCCAGCATTTT

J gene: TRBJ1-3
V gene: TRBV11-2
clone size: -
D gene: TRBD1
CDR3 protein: CASSSQGALGNTIYF
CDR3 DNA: TGTGCCAGCAGCTCACAGGGGGCGCTTGGAAACACCATATATTTT

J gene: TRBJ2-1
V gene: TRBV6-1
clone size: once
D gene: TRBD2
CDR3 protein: CASSEVRVGSYLSGRDNNEQFF
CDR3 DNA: TGTGCCAGCAGTGAAGTGAGGGTGGGCAGCTACCTTAGCGGGAGGGATAACAATGAGCAGTTCTTC

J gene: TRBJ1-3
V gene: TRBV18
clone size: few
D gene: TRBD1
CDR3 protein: CASSPRTGGTGNTIYF
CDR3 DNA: TGTGCCAGCTCACCCCGGACAGGGGGTACTGGAAACACCATATATTTT

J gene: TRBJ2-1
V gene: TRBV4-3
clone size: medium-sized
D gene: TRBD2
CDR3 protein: CASSRGLEVNEQFF
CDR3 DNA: TGCGCCAGCAGCCGGGGACTAGAAGTCAATGAGCAGTTCTTC

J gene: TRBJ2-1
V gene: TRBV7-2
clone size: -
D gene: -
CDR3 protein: CASSLDRSSYNEQFF
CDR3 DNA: TGTGCCAGCAGTCTCGACAGGTCCTCCTACAATGAGCAGTTCTTC

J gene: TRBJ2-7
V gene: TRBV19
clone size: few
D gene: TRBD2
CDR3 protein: CASSIQAVPRTSFHEQYF
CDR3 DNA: TGTGCCAGTAGTATTCAGGCCGTTCCGCGGACTAGCTTCCACGAGCAGTACTTC

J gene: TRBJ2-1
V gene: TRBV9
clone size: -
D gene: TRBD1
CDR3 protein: CASSVDPGTGGTGEQFF
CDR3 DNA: TGTGCCAGCAGCGTAGACCCGGGTACAGGGGGGACGGGTGAGCAGTTCTTC

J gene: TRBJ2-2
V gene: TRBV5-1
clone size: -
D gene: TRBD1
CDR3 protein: CASSLLGTGGGIGELFF
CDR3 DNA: TGCGCCAGCAGCTTGCTCGGGACAGGGGGCGGAATCGGGGAGCTGTTTTTT

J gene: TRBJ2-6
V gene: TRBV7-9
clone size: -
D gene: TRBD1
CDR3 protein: CASSSSTGGSFSGANVLTF
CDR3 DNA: TGTGCCAGCAGCTCCTCTACAGGGGGCAGTTTTTCTGGGGCCAACGTCCTGACTTTC

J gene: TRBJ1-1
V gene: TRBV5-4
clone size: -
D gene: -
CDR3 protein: CASSPHGEGTEAFF
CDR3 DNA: TGTGCCAGCAGCCCCCACGGCGAGGGAACTGAAGCTTTCTTT

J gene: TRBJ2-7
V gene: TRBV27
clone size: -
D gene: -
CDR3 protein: CASSFRGYEQYF
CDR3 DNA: TGTGCCAGCAGTTTTAGGGGGTACGAGCAGTACTTC

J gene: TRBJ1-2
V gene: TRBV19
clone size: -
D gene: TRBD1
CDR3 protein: CASSLGGQGAGGYTF
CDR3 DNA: TGTGCCAGTAGCCTGGGAGGACAGGGGGCTGGTGGCTACACCTTC

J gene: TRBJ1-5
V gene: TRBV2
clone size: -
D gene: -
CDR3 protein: CASLGQTRGQPQHF
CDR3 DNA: TGTGCCAGCCTCGGACAGACTCGTGGACAGCCCCAGCATTTT

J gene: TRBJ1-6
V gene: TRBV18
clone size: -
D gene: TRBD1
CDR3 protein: CASFGTGGDSPLHF
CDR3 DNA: TGTGCCAGCTTCGGGACAGGGGGTGATTCACCCCTCCACTTT